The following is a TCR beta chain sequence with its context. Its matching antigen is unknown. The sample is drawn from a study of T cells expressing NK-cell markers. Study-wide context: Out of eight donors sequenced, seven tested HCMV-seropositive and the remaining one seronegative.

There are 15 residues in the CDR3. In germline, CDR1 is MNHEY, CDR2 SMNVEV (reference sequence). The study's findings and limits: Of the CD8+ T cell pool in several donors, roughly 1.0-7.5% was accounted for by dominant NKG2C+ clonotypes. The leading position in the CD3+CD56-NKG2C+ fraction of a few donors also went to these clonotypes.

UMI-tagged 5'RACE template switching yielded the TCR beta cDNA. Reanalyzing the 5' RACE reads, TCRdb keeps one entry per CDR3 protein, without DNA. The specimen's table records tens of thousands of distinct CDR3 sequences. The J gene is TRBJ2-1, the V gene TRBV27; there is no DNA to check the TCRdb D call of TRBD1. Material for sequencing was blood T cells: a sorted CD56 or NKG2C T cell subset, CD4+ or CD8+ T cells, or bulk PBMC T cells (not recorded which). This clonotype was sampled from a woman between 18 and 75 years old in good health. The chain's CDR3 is CASSTGTYGYNEQFF.